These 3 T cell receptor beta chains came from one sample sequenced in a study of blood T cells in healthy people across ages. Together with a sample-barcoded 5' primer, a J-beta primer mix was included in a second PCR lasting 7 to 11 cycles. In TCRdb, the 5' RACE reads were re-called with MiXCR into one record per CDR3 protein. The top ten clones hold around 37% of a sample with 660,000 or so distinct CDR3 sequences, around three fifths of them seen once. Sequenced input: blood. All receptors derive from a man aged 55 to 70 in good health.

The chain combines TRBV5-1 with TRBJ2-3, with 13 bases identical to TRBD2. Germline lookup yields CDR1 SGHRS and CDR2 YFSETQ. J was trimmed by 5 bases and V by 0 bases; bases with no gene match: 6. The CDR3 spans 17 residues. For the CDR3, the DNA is TGCGCCAGCAGCTTGGGAACGACTAGCGGGGGGTTAGATACGCAGTATTTT. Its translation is CASSLGTTSGGLDTQYF.

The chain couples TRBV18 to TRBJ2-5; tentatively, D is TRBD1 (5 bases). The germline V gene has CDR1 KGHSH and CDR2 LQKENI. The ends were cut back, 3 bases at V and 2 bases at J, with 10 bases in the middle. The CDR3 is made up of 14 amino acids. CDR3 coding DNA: TGTGCCAGCTCACCCGACAGTATACAAGAGACCCAGTACTTC. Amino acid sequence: CASSPDSIQETQYF.

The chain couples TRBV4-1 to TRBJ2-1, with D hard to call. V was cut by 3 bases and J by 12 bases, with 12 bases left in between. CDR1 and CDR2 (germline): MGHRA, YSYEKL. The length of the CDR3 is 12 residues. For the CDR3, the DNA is TGCGCCAGCAGCCAGGACCAAAGGAGGCAGTTCTTC. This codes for CASSQDQRRQFF.